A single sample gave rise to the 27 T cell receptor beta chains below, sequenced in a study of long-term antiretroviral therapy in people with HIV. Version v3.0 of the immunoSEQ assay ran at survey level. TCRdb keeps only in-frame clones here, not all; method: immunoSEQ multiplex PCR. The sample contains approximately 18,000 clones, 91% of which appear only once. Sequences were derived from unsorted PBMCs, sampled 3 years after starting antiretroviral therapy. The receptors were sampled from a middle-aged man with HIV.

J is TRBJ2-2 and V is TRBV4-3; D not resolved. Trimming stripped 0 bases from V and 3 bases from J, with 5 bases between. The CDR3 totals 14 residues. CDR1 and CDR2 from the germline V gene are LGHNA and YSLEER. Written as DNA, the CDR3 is TGCGCCAGCAGCCAAGATCGATACACCGGGGAGCTGTTTTTT. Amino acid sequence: CASSQDRYTGELFF.

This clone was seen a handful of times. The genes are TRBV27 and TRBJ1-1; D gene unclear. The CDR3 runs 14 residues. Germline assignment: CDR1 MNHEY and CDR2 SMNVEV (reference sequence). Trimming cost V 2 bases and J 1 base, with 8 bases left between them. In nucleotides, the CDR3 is TGTGCCAGCAGTTTAATGAAGGCGAACACTGAAGCTTTCTTT. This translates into CASSLMKANTEAFF.

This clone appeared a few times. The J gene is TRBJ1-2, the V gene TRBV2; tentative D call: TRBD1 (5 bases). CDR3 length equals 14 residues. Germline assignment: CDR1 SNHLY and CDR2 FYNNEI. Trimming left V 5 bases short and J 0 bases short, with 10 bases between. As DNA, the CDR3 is TGTGCCAGCAGTCCAGGGACGGCTAACTATGGCTACACCTTC. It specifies CASSPGTANYGYTF.

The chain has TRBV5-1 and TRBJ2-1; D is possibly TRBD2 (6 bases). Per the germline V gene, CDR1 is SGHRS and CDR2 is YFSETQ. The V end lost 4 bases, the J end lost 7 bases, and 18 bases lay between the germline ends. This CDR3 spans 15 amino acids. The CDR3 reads CASSPQGGESNEQFF. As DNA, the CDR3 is TGCGCCAGCAGCCCCCAGGGCGGGGAATCGAATGAGCAGTTCTTC. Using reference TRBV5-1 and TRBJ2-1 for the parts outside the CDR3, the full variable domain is KAGVTQTPRYLIKTRGQQVTLSCSPISGHRSVSWYQQTPGQGLQFLFEYFSETQRNKGNFPGRFSGRQFSNSRSEMNVSTLELGDSALYLCASSPQGGESNEQFFGPGTRLTVL.

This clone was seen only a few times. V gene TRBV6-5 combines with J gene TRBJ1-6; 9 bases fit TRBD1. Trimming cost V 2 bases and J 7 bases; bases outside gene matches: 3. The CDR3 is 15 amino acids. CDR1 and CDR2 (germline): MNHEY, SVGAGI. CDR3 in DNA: TGTGCCAGCAGTTACCGGGACAGGGTGAATTCACCCCTCCACTTT. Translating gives CASSYRDRVNSPLHF.

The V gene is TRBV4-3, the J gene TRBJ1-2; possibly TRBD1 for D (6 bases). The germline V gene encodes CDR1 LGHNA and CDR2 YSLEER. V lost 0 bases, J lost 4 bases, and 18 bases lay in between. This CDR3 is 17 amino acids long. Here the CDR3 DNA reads TGCGCCAGCAGCCAAGAGCTCCGCGGGGGCGGCATCTATGGCTACACCTTC. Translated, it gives CASSQELRGGGIYGYTF.

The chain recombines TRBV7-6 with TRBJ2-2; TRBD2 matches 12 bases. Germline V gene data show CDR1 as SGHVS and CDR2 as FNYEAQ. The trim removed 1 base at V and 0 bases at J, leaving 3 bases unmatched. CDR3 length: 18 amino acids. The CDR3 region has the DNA TGTGCCAGCAGCTTAGAGGGACTAGCGGGTGCGAACACCGGGGAGCTGTTTTTT. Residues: CASSLEGLAGANTGELFF. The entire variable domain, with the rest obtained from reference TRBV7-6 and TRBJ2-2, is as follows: GAGVSQSPRYKVTKRGQDVALRCDPISGHVSLYWYRQALGQGPEFLTYFNYEAQQDKSGLPNDRFSAERPEGSISTLTIQRTEQRDSAMYRCASSLEGLAGANTGELFFGEGSRLTVL.

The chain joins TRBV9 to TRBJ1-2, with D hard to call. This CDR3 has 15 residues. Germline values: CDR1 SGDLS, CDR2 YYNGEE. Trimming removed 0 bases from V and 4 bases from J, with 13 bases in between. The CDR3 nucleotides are TGTGCCAGCAGCGTAGATCGGTCCTTAGGCTATGGCTACACCTTC. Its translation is CASSVDRSLGYGYTF.

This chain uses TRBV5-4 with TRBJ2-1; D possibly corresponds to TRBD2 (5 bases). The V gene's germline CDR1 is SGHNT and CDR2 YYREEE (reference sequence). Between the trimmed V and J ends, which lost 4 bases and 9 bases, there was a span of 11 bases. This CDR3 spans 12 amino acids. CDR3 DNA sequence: TGTGCCAGCAGCCTAGCTCTACGTGAGCAGTTCTTC. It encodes CASSLALREQFF. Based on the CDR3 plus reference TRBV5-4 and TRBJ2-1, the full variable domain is ETGVTQSPTHLIKTRGQQVTLRCSSQSGHNTVSWYQQALGQGPQFIFQYYREEENGRGNFPPRFSGLQFPNYSSELNVNALELDDSALYLCASSLALREQFFGPGTRLTVL.

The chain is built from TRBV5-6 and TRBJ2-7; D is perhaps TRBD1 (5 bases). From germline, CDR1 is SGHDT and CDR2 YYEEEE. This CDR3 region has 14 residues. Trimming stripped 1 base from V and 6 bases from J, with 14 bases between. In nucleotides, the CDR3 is TGTGCCAGCAGCTTGAACAGGAACTTGGGCGAGCAGTACTTC. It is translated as CASSLNRNLGEQYF.

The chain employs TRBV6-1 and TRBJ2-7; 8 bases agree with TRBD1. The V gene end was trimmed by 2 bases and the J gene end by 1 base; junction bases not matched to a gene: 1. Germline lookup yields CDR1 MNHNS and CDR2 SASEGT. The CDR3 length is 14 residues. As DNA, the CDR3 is TGTGCCAGCAGTGAACAGGGGGCATCCTACGAGCAGTACTTC. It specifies CASSEQGASYEQYF.

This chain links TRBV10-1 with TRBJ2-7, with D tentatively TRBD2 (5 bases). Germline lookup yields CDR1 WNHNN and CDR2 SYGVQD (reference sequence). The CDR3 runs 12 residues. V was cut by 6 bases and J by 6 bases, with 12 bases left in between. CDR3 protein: CASSKESGEQYF. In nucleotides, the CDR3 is TGCGCCAGCAGCAAGGAGAGCGGCGAGCAGTACTTC.

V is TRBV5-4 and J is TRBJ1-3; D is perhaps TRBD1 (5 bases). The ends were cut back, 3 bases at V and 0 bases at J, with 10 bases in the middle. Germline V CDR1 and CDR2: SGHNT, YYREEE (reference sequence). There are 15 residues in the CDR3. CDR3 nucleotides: TGTGCCAGCAGCTCTCCGGGACGCTCTGGAAACACCATATATTTT. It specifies CASSSPGRSGNTIYF.

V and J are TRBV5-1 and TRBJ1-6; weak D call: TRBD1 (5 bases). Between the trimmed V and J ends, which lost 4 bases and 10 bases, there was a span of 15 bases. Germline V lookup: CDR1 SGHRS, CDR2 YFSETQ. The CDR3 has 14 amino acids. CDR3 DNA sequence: TGCGCCAGCAGCGGAGGGGACCGGGGCTCACCCCTCCACTTT. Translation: CASSGGDRGSPLHF.

DNA of the CDR3: TGTGCCAGCAGCCAAGACGGGGGGCTCAGGCAGCCCCAGCATTTT. Translating gives CASSQDGGLRQPQHF. The chain uses TRBV4-2 and TRBJ1-5, with D possibly being TRBD1 (6 bases). This CDR3 spans 15 amino acids. Looked up from germline, CDR1 is LGHNA and CDR2 is YNFKEQ. V was trimmed by 0 bases and J by 7 bases, leaving 13 bases between them.

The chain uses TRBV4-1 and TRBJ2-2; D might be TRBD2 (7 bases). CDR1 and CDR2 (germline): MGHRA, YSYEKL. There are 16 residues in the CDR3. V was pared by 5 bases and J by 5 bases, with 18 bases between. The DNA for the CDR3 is TGCGCCAGCAGCGGAGTCCCCGGGGGGCATACCGGGGAGCTGTTTTTT. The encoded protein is CASSGVPGGHTGELFF.

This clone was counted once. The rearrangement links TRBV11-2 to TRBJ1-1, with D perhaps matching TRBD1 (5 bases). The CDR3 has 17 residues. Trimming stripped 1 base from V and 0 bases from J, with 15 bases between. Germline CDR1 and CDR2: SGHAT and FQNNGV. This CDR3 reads CASSLVGGTVMNTEAFF. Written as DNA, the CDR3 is TGTGCCAGCAGCTTAGTAGGCGGGACGGTCATGAACACTGAAGCTTTCTTT.

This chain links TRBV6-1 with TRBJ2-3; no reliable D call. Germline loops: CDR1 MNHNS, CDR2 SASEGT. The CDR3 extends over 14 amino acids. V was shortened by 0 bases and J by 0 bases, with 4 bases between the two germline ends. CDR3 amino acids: CASSEASSTDTQYF. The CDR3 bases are TGTGCCAGCAGTGAAGCCAGTAGCACAGATACGCAGTATTTT.

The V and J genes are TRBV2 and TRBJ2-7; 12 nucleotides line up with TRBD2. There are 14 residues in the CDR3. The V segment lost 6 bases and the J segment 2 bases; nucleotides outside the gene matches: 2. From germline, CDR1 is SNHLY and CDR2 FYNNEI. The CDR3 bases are TGTGCCAGCAGATCTAGCGGGGGGGCCTACGAGCAGTACTTC. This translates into CASRSSGGAYEQYF.

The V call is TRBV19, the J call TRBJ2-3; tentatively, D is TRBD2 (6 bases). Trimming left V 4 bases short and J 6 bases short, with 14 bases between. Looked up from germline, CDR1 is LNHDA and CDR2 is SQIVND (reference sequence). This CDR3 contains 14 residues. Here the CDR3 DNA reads TGTGCCAGTAGTAACGGGGGATTTGGGGATACGCAGTATTTT. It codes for CASSNGGFGDTQYF.

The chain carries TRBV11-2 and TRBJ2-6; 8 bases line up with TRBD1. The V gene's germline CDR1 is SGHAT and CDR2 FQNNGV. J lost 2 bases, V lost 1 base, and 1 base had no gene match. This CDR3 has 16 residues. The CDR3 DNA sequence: TGTGCCAGCAGCTTAGGGACAGGGACTGGGGCCAACGTCCTGACTTTC. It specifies CASSLGTGTGANVLTF.

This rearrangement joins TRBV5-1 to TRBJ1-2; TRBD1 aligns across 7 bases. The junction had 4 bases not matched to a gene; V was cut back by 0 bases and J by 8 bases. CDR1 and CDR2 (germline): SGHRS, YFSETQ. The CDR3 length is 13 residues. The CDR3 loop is CASSLVQGGGYTF. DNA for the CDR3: TGCGCCAGCAGCTTGGTCCAGGGGGGCGGCTACACCTTC.

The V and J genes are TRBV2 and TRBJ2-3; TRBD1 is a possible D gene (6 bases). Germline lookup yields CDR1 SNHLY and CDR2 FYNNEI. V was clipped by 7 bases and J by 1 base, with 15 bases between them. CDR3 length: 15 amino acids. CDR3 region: CASTGARQGTDTQYF. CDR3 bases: TGTGCCAGCACTGGCGCTAGACAGGGCACAGATACGCAGTATTTT.

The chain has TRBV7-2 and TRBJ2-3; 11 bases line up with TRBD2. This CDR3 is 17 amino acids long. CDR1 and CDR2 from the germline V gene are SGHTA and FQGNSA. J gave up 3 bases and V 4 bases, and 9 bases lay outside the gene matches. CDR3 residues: CASSYRTSGLRTDTQYF. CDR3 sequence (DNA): TGTGCCAGCAGCTATCGGACTAGCGGGTTAAGGACAGATACGCAGTATTTT.

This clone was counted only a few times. For the CDR3, the DNA is TGTGCCAGCAGTTTATCTCCTGTAAAAGCAAATAGCAATCAGCCCCAGCATTTT. It is translated as CASSLSPVKANSNQPQHF. The chain uses TRBV28 and TRBJ1-5; D uncertain. CDR3 length: 18 residues. V was trimmed by 1 base and J by 0 bases, leaving 16 bases between them. Per the germline V gene, CDR1 is MDHEN and CDR2 is SYDVKM. The variable domain in full, completed from reference TRBV28 and TRBJ1-5, reads DVKVTQSSRYLVKRTGEKVFLECVQDMDHENMFWYRQDPGLGLRLIYFSYDVKMKEKGDIPEGYSVSREKKERFSLILESASTNQTSMYLCASSLSPVKANSNQPQHFGDGTRLSIL.

The CDR3 DNA reads TGTGCCAGCAGCGTAACCCCCGTTAGGCCCTACGAGCAGTACTTC. Translation: CASSVTPVRPYEQYF. The J gene is TRBJ2-7, the V gene TRBV9; D unresolved. The CDR3 is 15 residues long. Germline CDR1 SGDLS, CDR2 YYNGEE. The V end lost 1 base, the J end lost 2 bases, and 13 bases lay between the germline ends.

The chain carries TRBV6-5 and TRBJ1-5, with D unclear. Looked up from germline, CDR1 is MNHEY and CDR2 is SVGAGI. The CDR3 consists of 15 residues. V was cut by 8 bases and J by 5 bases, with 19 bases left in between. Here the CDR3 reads CASASKREMDQPQHF. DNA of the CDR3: TGTGCCAGCGCAAGTAAGAGGGAAATGGATCAGCCCCAGCATTTT.